The 18 T cell receptor beta chains in this list originate from one sample, sequenced in a study of shared clonotypes between healthy human individuals (TCRdb year 2020). Receptor amplification or capture employed the immunoSEQ multiplex PCR assay. TCRdb obtained this table from immuneACCESS and retained in-frame rearrangements with V and J assigned. These tables miss some clones; where compared with another copy, unresolved V genes account for less than half of the shortfall, and the remainder is unexplained. The sample table shows nearly 2 million clones, and about 95% are seen once. Together, the top ten hold around 1.2% of the sample. CD8 naive samples consisted of CD45RO-negative cells that were positively selected for CCR7, yielding a CD45RA+CCR7+ population without TemRA cells. Sequencing was done on a sample of naive CD8+ T cells sorted from blood. Read against the paper, the sample's cell subset or site label means: CD45RA+CCR7+. The receptors here all came from a man aged 18 to 30 in good health.

V gene TRBV19 combines with J gene TRBJ2-7; weak D call: TRBD1 (5 bases). Germline CDR1 LNHDA, CDR2 SQIVND (reference sequence). V was pared by 8 bases and J by 7 bases, with 12 bases between. This CDR3 has 11 residues. The CDR3 bases are TGTGCCAGTGGGGTTGGGGCGGAGCAGTACTTC. Its translation: CASGVGAEQYF. Together with reference TRBV19 and TRBJ2-7, the CDR3 gives the full variable domain: DGGITQSPKYLFRKEGQNVTLSCEQNLNHDAMYWYRQDPGQGLRLIYYSQIVNDFQKGDIAEGYSVSREKKESFPLTVTSAQKNPTAFYLCASGVGAEQYFGPGTRLTVT.

V and J are TRBV27 and TRBJ2-3; D is ambiguous. Per germline, CDR1 MNHEY and CDR2 SMNVEV (reference sequence). CDR3 length: 14 amino acids. Trimming removed 1 base at V and 4 bases at J, with 9 bases between. The CDR3 reads CASSLFSGADTQYF. CDR3 bases: TGTGCCAGCAGTTTATTCTCAGGAGCAGATACGCAGTATTTT.

This sequence joins TRBV27 and TRBJ2-1, with D hard to call. Trimming removed 3 bases at V and 10 bases at J, with 13 bases between. Germline V CDR1 and CDR2: MNHEY, SMNVEV (reference sequence). The CDR3 has 13 residues. The CDR3 nucleotides read TGTGCCAGCAGTTTCGGAGAGACGACGGAGCAGTTCTTC. Translating it yields CASSFGETTEQFF.

The V gene is TRBV7-9, the J gene TRBJ1-6; D perhaps matches TRBD1 (5 bases). Deletions cut 3 bases from V and 10 bases from J, with 16 bases between. Germline V CDR1 and CDR2: SEHNR, FQNEAQ (reference sequence). The CDR3 runs 15 residues. The CDR3 here is CASSFVQGVKSPLHF. CDR3 nucleotides: TGTGCCAGCAGCTTTGTTCAGGGTGTGAAATCACCCCTCCACTTT.

This chain uses TRBV5-1 with TRBJ2-7; TRBD1 is a possible D gene (6 bases). Germline V gene lookup returns CDR1 SGHRS and CDR2 YFSETQ. CDR3 length: 13 amino acids. The V and J ends lost 2 bases and 2 bases respectively, with 8 bases between them. The CDR3 DNA sequence: TGCGCCAGCAGCTTCCGGACAGCCTACGAGCAGTACTTC. It codes for CASSFRTAYEQYF.

V is TRBV28 and J is TRBJ1-1, with 10 bases that match TRBD1. This CDR3 has 16 amino acids. V was pared by 2 bases and J by 3 bases, with 6 bases of the junction left unmatched. Germline CDR1 MDHEN, CDR2 SYDVKM. Here the CDR3 DNA reads TGTGCCAGCAGTTTAAGTGACAGGGGGCTAGACACTGAAGCTTTCTTT. Translating gives CASSLSDRGLDTEAFF.

The chain joins TRBV10-1 to TRBJ1-1; TRBD1 agrees at 10 bases. V lost 8 bases to trimming and J lost 7 bases; unmatched junction nucleotides: 13. The CDR3 has 15 amino acids. CDR1 and CDR2 from the germline V gene are WNHNN and SYGVQD (reference sequence). The CDR3 spells CASAAGTGALSEAFF. CDR3 DNA sequence: TGCGCCAGCGCAGCCGGGACAGGGGCGTTAAGTGAAGCTTTCTTT.

The rearrangement uses TRBV6-6 and TRBJ2-7; D is unresolved. The ends were cut back, 2 bases at V and 4 bases at J, with 9 bases in the middle. The CDR3 has 13 residues. Germline V lookup: CDR1 MNHNY, CDR2 SVGAGI (reference sequence). The CDR3: CASSYGEMYEQYF. The CDR3 nucleotides read TGTGCCAGCAGTTACGGAGAAATGTACGAGCAGTACTTC.

The rearrangement uses TRBV27 and TRBJ2-1; 10 bases are a match to TRBD1. V lost 5 bases, J lost 3 bases, and 7 bases stayed unmatched. Looked up from germline, CDR1 is MNHEY and CDR2 is SMNVEV (reference sequence). The CDR3 spans 16 residues. CDR3 DNA sequence: TGTGCCAGCAGTGCAGAGACAGGGGGCTTCTACAATGAGCAGTTCTTC. Translation gives CASSAETGGFYNEQFF.

The chain joins TRBV7-9 to TRBJ2-3; 10 bases map to TRBD1. V dropped 4 bases and J dropped 3; count of bases not matched to a gene: 10. CDR3 length equals 17 residues. Per the germline V gene, CDR1 is SEHNR and CDR2 is FQNEAQ (reference sequence). CDR3 protein: CASSSTGTGVKTDTQYF. CDR3 DNA: TGTGCCAGCAGCTCTACCGGGACAGGGGTAAAAACAGATACGCAGTATTTT.

On this clone: This same CDR3 is encoded by further DNA sequences in the sample. V gene TRBV27 combines with J gene TRBJ2-7; a weak D match, TRBD1 (5 bases). With 1 base removed from V and 1 base from J, the gap between germline ends came to 8 bases. Germline values: CDR1 MNHEY, CDR2 SMNVEV (reference sequence). This CDR3 has 14 residues. This CDR3 is CASSLYQGSYEQYF. The CDR3 nucleotides are TGTGCCAGCAGTTTATACCAGGGATCCTACGAGCAGTACTTC.

The chain carries TRBV29-1 and TRBJ2-7, with a tentative D call TRBD1 (6 bases). Trimming shortened V by 7 bases and J by 4 bases, and 17 bases separated the two germline ends. The CDR3 contains 13 residues. The germline V gene encodes CDR1 SQVTM and CDR2 ANQGSEA. DNA of the CDR3: TGCAGCGCTTGGGGGACAAACCCTTACGAGCAGTACTTC. This sequence encodes CSAWGTNPYEQYF.

This chain uses TRBV11-2 with TRBJ2-5; TRBD1 or TRBD2 may be the D gene (5 bases each). CDR1 SGHAT and CDR2 FQNNGV come from the germline V gene. The CDR3 covers 14 residues. V gave up 0 bases and J gave up 9 bases, with 14 bases separating them. The CDR3 nucleotides read TGTGCCAGCAGCTTAGAGACGGGGCAAGTGGCCCAGTACTTC. This translates into CASSLETGQVAQYF. The entire variable domain, with the rest obtained from reference TRBV11-2 and TRBJ2-5, is as follows: EAGVAQSPRYKIIEKRQSVAFWCNPISGHATLYWYQQILGQGPKLLIQFQNNGVVDDSQLPKDRFSAERLKGVDSTLKIQPAKLEDSAVYLCASSLETGQVAQYFGPGTRLLVL.

This clone was recorded once. The V and J genes are TRBV6-1 and TRBJ1-6; D might be TRBD1 (5 bases). V was clipped by 2 bases and J by 5 bases, with 19 bases between them. This CDR3 is 18 amino acids long. In germline, CDR1 is MNHNS, CDR2 SASEGT. The CDR3 nucleotides are TGTGCCAGCAGTGAACCGGAGATCGAGACAGTAAATAATTCACCCCTCCACTTT. Translation: CASSEPEIETVNNSPLHF.

Note on this clone: The sample holds other DNA sequences that translate to the same CDR3. The chain links TRBV27 to TRBJ2-7, with a weak D call TRBD2 (7 bases). The V and J ends lost 3 bases and 4 bases respectively, with 13 bases between them. The germline V gene has CDR1 MNHEY and CDR2 SMNVEV (reference sequence). This CDR3 region has 14 residues. CDR3 loop: CASSFSGGGYEQYF. DNA of the CDR3: TGTGCCAGCAGTTTCTCGGGGGGCGGGTACGAGCAGTACTTC.

The chain combines TRBV10-3 with TRBJ2-3; 10 bases match TRBD2. V dropped 4 bases and J dropped 0; count of bases not matched to a gene: 4. Looked up from germline, CDR1 is ENHRY and CDR2 is SYGVKD. The CDR3 has 16 residues. CDR3 nucleotides: TGTGCCATCAGTGTGAAACTAGCGGGGAGCACAGATACGCAGTATTTT. Residues: CAISVKLAGSTDTQYF.

CDR3 bases: TGTGCCAGCAGTTTATCGCCGACTGGTCAGCCCCAGCATTTT. Translating gives CASSLSPTGQPQHF. This chain links TRBV27 with TRBJ1-5; D unresolved. This CDR3 contains 14 residues. Trimming took 0 bases from V and 6 from J, leaving 9 bases between them. Per the germline V gene, CDR1 is MNHEY and CDR2 is SMNVEV (reference sequence).

The chain employs TRBV9 and TRBJ2-2, with 12 bases lining up with TRBD2. Germline-derived CDR1 and CDR2 are SGDLS and YYNGEE. Unmatched junction bases numbered 10, after V lost 0 bases and J lost 7 bases. The CDR3 has 18 residues. The CDR3 loop is CASSVATTSGSVIGELFF. Written as DNA, the CDR3 is TGTGCCAGCAGCGTAGCTACGACTAGCGGGAGTGTTATCGGGGAGCTGTTTTTT.